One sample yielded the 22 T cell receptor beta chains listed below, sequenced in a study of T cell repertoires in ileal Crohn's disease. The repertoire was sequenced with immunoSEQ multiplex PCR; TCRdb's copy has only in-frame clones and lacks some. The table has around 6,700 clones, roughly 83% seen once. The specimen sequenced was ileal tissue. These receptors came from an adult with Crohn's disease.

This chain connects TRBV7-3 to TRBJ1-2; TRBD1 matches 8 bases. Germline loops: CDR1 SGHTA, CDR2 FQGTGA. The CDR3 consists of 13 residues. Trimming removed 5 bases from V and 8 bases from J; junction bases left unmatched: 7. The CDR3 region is CASSLGQGRGYTF. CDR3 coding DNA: TGTGCCAGCAGCCTAGGACAGGGAAGAGGCTACACCTTC.

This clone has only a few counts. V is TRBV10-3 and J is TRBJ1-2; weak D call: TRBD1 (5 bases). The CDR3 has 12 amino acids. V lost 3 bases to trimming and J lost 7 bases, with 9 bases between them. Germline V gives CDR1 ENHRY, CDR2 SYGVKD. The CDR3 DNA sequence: TGTGCCATCAGTGAAGGGGCAGGTGGCTACACCTTC. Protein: CAISEGAGGYTF.

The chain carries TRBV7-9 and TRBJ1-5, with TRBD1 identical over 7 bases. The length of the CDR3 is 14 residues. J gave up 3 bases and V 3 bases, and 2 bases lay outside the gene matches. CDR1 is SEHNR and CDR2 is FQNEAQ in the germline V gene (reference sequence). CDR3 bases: TGTGCCAGCAGCTTCAGGGGGATCAATCAGCCCCAGCATTTT. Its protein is CASSFRGINQPQHF.

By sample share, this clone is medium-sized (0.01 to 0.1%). For the CDR3, the DNA is TGTGCCAGCAGTTCGGACAGGGCCTCCTATGGCTACACCTTC. As protein: CASSSDRASYGYTF. This chain uses TRBV5-6 with TRBJ1-2; 8 bases line up with TRBD1. This CDR3 contains 14 residues. V dropped 5 bases and J dropped 4; count of bases not matched to a gene: 7. The V gene's germline CDR1 is SGHDT and CDR2 YYEEEE.

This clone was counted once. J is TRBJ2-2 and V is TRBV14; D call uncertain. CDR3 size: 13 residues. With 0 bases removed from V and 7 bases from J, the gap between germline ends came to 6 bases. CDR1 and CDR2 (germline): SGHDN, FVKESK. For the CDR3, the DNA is TGTGCCAGCAGCCAAGATGTTAACGGGGAGCTGTTTTTT. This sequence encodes CASSQDVNGELFF.

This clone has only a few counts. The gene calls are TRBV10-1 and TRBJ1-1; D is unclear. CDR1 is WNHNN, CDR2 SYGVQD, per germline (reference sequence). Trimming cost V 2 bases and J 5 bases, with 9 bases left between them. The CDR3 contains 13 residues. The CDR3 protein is CASSEKVRTEAFF. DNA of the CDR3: TGCGCCAGCAGTGAGAAAGTCAGGACTGAAGCTTTCTTT.

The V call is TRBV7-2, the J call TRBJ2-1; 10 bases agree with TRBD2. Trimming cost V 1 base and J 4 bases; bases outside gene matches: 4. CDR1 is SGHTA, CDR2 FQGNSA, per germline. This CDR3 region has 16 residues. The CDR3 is CASSLVSSGSYNEQFF. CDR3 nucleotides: TGTGCCAGCAGCTTAGTTTCTAGCGGGAGTTACAATGAGCAGTTCTTC.

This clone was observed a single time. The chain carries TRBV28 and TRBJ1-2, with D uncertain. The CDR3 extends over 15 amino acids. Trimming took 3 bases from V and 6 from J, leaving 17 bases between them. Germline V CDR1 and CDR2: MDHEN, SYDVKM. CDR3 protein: CASSFIFGLYHGYTF. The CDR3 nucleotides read TGTGCCAGCAGTTTTATCTTCGGACTCTATCATGGCTACACCTTC.

The CDR3 DNA reads as TGTGCCAGCAAGGCGGGGAGCACTGAAGCTTTCTTT. Residues: CASKAGSTEAFF. J is TRBJ1-1 and V is TRBV2; D unresolved. CDR3 length: 12 amino acids. The V gene's germline CDR1 is SNHLY and CDR2 FYNNEI. The V end lost 7 bases, the J end lost 4 bases, and 10 bases lay between the germline ends.

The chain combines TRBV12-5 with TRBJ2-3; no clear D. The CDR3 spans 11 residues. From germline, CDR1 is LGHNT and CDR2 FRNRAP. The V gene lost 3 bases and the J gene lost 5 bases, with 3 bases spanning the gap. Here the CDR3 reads CASGFQDTQYF. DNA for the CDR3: TGTGCTAGTGGTTTCCAAGATACGCAGTATTTT.

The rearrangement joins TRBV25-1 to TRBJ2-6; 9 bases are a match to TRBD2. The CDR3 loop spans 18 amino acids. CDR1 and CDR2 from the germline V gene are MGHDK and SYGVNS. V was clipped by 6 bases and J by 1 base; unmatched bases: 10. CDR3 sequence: CASSEGGLALSGANVLTF. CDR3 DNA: TGTGCCAGCAGCGAGGGGGGACTAGCCCTATCTGGGGCCAACGTCCTGACTTTC.

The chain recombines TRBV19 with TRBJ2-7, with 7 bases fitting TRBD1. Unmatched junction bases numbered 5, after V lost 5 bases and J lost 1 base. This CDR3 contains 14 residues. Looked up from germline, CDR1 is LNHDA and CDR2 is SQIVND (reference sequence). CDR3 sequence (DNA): TGTGCCAGTAGTTCGCCGGGACAGTCCTACGAGCAGTACTTC. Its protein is CASSSPGQSYEQYF.

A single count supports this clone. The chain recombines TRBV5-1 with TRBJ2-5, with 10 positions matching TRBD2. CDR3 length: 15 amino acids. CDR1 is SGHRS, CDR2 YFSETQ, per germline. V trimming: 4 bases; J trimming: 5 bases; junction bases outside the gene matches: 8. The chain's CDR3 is CASSRTSGTRETQYF. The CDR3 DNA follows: TGCGCCAGCAGCAGGACTAGCGGTACAAGGGAGACCCAGTACTTC. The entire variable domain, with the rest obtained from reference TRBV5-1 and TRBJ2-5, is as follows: KAGVTQTPRYLIKTRGQQVTLSCSPISGHRSVSWYQQTPGQGLQFLFEYFSETQRNKGNFPGRFSGRQFSNSRSEMNVSTLELGDSALYLCASSRTSGTRETQYFGPGTRLLVL.

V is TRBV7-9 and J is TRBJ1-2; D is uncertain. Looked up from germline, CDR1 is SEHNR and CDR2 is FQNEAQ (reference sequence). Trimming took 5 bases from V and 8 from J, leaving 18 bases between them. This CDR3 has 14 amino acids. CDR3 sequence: CASSPAEGLLGYTF. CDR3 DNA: TGTGCCAGCAGCCCGGCCGAGGGCCTACTAGGCTACACCTTC.

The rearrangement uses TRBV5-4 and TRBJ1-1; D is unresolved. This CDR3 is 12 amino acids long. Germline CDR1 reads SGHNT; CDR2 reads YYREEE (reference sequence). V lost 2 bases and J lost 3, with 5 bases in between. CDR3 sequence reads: CASSFRDTEAFF. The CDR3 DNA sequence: TGTGCCAGCAGCTTCCGAGACACTGAAGCTTTCTTT.

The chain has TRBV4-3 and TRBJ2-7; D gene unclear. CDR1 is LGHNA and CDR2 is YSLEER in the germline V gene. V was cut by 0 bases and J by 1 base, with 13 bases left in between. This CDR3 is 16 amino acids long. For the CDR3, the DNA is TGCGCCAGCAGCCAAGATCTGCCTGGGCCATCCTACGAGCAGTACTTC. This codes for CASSQDLPGPSYEQYF.

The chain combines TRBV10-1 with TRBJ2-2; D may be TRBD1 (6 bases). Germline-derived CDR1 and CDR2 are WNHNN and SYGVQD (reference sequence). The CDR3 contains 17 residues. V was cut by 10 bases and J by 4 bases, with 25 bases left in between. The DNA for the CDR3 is TGCGCCATCCAGTGGCGAGATGGGGGCCGTGGCACCGGGGAGCTGTTTTTT. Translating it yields CAIQWRDGGRGTGELFF.

The CDR3 here is CASRISGVTGELFF. CDR3 nucleotide sequence: TGTGCCAGCAGAATTAGCGGGGTCACCGGGGAGCTGTTTTTT. The rearrangement uses TRBV7-9 and TRBJ2-2, with 8 bases matching TRBD2. CDR3 size: 14 residues. Germline values: CDR1 SEHNR, CDR2 FQNEAQ (reference sequence). Unmatched junction bases numbered 4, after V lost 6 bases and J lost 4 bases.

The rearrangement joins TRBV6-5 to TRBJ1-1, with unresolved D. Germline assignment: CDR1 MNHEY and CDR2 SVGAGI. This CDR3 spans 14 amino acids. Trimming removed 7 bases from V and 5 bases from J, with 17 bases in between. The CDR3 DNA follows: TGTGCCAGCACCCACTTAGAGGGAGGGACTGAAGCTTTCTTT. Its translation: CASTHLEGGTEAFF.

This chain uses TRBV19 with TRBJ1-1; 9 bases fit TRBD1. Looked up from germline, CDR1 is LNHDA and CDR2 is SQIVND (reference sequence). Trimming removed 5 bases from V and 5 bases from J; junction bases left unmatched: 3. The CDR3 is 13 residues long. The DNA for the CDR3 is TGTGCCAGTAGTTGGACAGGGGAGACTGAAGCTTTCTTT. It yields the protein CASSWTGETEAFF. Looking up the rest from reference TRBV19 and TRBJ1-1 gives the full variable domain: DGGITQSPKYLFRKEGQNVTLSCEQNLNHDAMYWYRQDPGQGLRLIYYSQIVNDFQKGDIAEGYSVSREKKESFPLTVTSAQKNPTAFYLCASSWTGETEAFFGQGTRLTVV.

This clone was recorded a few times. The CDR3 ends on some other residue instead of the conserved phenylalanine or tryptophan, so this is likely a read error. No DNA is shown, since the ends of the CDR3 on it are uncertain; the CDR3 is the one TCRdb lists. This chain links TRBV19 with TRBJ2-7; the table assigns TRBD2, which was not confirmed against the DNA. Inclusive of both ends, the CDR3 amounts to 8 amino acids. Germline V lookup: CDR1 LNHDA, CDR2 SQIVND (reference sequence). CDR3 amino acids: CASGAPIP.

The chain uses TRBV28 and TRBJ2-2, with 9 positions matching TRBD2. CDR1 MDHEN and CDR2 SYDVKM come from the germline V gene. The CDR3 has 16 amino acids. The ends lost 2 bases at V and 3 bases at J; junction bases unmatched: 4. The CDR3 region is CASSLRTSAYTGELFF. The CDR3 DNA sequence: TGTGCCAGCAGTTTACGGACTAGCGCTTACACCGGGGAGCTGTTTTTT.